Listed below are T cell receptor beta chains from one sample, sequenced in a study of Graves' ophthalmopathy and Graves' hyperthyroidism. Using its own MiXCR run on the multiplex PCR reads, TCRdb lists one record per CDR3 protein. This table has about 40,000 distinct CDR3 sequences, roughly half appearing once. Sequenced sample: peripheral blood. The origin of the receptors is an adult man with Graves' ophthalmopathy. Both conserved end residues are part of each CDR3. The D gene is left open where the match is weak. Clone size is given for some rows only: seen once, a few or many times, or a class if the clone is expanded.

J gene: TRBJ1-5
D gene: TRBD1
clone size: few
V gene: TRBV5-1
CDR3 DNA: TGCGCCAGCAGCTTAAGTTTCAGGGGGACCTACGAGCAGCCCCAGCATTTT
CDR3 protein: CASSLSFRGTYEQPQHF

J gene: TRBJ2-1
D gene: .
clone size: many
V gene: TRBV6-2/TRBV6-3
CDR3 DNA: TGTGCCAGCAGTTACTCTAGAGAATTGACCTACAATGAGCAGTTCTTC
CDR3 protein: CASSYSRELTYNEQFF

J gene: TRBJ2-7
D gene: TRBD1
clone size: many
V gene: TRBV5-1
CDR3 DNA: TGCGCCAGCAGCCGAGGTCATCGGGACAGTTTTTACGAGCAGTACTTC
CDR3 protein: CASSRGHRDSFYEQYF

J gene: TRBJ2-2
D gene: .
clone size: many
V gene: TRBV15
CDR3 DNA: TGTGCCACCAGCAGAGAGCGAGCCGGGGAGCTGTTTTTT
CDR3 protein: CATSRERAGELFF

J gene: TRBJ1-5
D gene: .
clone size: .
V gene: TRBV13
CDR3 DNA: TGTGCCAGCAGCTTTCGCAAGGCGCGTGTGGGTCAGCCCCAGCATTTT
CDR3 protein: CASSFRKARVGQPQHF

J gene: TRBJ2-1
D gene: .
clone size: .
V gene: TRBV29-1
CDR3 DNA: TGCAGCGTTGTGAGGTTCGACAATGAGCAGTTCTTC
CDR3 protein: CSVVRFDNEQFF

J gene: TRBJ2-5
D gene: .
clone size: .
V gene: TRBV29-1
CDR3 DNA: TGCAGCGTTGTCACCTATGGAGAGACCCAGTACTTC
CDR3 protein: CSVVTYGETQYF

J gene: TRBJ2-3
D gene: TRBD1
clone size: many
V gene: TRBV12-3/TRBV12-4
CDR3 DNA: TGTGCCAGCAGTTTAAGGGGGCCTAGCACAGATACGCAGTATTTT
CDR3 protein: CASSLRGPSTDTQYF

J gene: TRBJ2-3
D gene: .
clone size: .
V gene: TRBV9
CDR3 DNA: TGTGCCAGCAGCGTAGTTTCTAGCACAGATACGCAGTATTTT
CDR3 protein: CASSVVSSTDTQYF

J gene: TRBJ2-5
D gene: TRBD2
clone size: .
V gene: TRBV20-1
CDR3 DNA: TGCAGTGCTAGAGACCCACAGGGGACTAGCAAGCAGCCCCAGTACTTC
CDR3 protein: CSARDPQGTSKQPQYF

J gene: TRBJ2-2
D gene: .
clone size: .
V gene: TRBV7-2
CDR3 DNA: TGTGCCAGCAGTTCAAGGACAGGGGAGCTGTTTTTT
CDR3 protein: CASSSRTGELFF

J gene: TRBJ1-2
D gene: TRBD1
clone size: .
V gene: TRBV4-2
CDR3 DNA: TGTGCCAGCAGCTGGGAGCAGGGGGCGAACTATGGCTACACCTTC
CDR3 protein: CASSWEQGANYGYTF

J gene: TRBJ2-5
D gene: TRBD1
clone size: once
V gene: TRBV6-5
CDR3 DNA: TGTGCCAGCAAGGACAGGGGGCAAGGGACCCAATACTTC
CDR3 protein: CASKDRGQGTQYF

J gene: TRBJ1-2
D gene: TRBD1
clone size: .
V gene: TRBV9
CDR3 DNA: TGTGCCAGCAGCGGACAAGGGACAGGGGGAGATGGCTACACCTTC
CDR3 protein: CASSGQGTGGDGYTF

J gene: TRBJ2-3
D gene: .
clone size: .
V gene: TRBV9
CDR3 DNA: TGTGCCAGCAGCCAGGGACTTAGCATGGATACGCAGTATTTT
CDR3 protein: CASSQGLSMDTQYF